This T cell receptor (beta chain) comes out of a study of T cell responses to AZD1222 COVID-19 vaccine. Overall study findings and caveats: The study found vaccine-associated CD4 TCRs spanning spike, dominant at 160-218 and 743-854. Unmutated variant regions reportedly attract nearly half of all spike-specific TCRs. Clonal diversity was possibly underestimated, and the donors were mostly white British, with more females.

Second doses that came at about 4 or about 12 weeks were put together. Assay used: immunoSEQ multiplex PCR; TCRdb lists only in-frame clones, some missing. Here the sample spans some 160,000 clones, approximately 91% being singletons. The CDR3 spans 14 residues. Germline CDR1 MNHEY, CDR2 SMNVEV (reference sequence). Germline trimming cut 6 bases from V and 9 bases from J; bases unmatched to any gene: 13. Regarding this clone: What it binds is not known.

This sample comprised peripheral blood, obtained 28 days after the second AZD1222 dose. The TCR sequence derives from an adult who received the AZD1222 COVID-19 vaccine. The chain recombines TRBV27 with TRBJ1-1; 7 bases agree with TRBD1. The CDR3 region is CASRPRRDSPQAFF. CDR3 DNA: TGTGCCAGCAGGCCCCGGCGGGACAGTCCTCAAGCTTTCTTT.